The clone carrying this T cell receptor (beta chain) was seen repeatedly, ten times or more. Its antigen is not known. This sample is part of a study of T cells in Graves' hyperthyroidism and ophthalmopathy. Study conclusions and caveats: Model predictions of ophthalmopathy came a median approximately 6 months before onset.

Duration under 3 months, a NOSPECS grade of at least 4, and a Clinical Activity Score of at least 3 characterized the ophthalmopathy patients. Patients were excluded because of uncontrolled infection, other autoimmune disease, pregnancy or lactation. Germline V gene data show CDR1 as SGHNT and CDR2 as YENEEA. J was trimmed by 8 bases and V by 0 bases; bases with no gene match: 9. The CDR3 runs to 17 residues. TCR beta CDR3 regions were amplified from RNA. In the first-round RT-PCR of the TCR CDR3, the HTBI primer set was used. One entry per CDR3 protein results from TCRdb running MiXCR on the multiplex PCR reads. The sample gives around 290,000 distinct CDR3 sequences, about a sixth of which show up once; roughly 53% is in the top ten.

The sequenced material came from blood. The TCR was taken from a woman in her fifties or sixties with Graves' ophthalmopathy. This chain uses TRBV11-3 with TRBJ2-1; TRBD2 agrees at 11 bases. This CDR3 is CASSLDRRLSGRDEQFF. The CDR3 DNA is TGTGCCAGCAGCTTAGATCGGAGGCTTAGCGGGAGGGATGAGCAGTTCTTC.